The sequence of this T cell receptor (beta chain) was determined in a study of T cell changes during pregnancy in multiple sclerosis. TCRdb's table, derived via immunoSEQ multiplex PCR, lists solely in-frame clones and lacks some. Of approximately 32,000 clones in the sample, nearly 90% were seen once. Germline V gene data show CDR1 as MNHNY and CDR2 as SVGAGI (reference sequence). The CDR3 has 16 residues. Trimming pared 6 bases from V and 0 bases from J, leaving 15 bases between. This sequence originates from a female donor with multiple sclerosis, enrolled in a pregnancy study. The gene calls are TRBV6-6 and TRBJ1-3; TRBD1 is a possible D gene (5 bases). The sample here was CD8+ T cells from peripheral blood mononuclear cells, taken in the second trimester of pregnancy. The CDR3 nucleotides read TGTGCCAGCAGGAATACAGGATCGGACTCTGGAAACACCATATATTTT. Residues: CASRNTGSDSGNTIYF.